The 9 T cell receptor beta chains given below trace back to one sample, sequenced in a study of blood T cells in healthy people across ages. A second roughly 7 to 11 cycle PCR used barcoded and J-beta primers. TCRdb ran MiXCR on the 5' RACE reads and lists one entry per CDR3 protein. Among about 1.4 million distinct CDR3 sequences listed, around 59% were seen once. The sequenced sample was blood. Receptors were obtained from a man younger than 30 in good health.

The chain carries TRBV29-1 and TRBJ2-3; TRBD2 agrees at 10 bases. The CDR3 length is 14 residues. CDR1 and CDR2 (germline): SQVTM, ANQGSEA. The ends lost 4 bases at V and 4 bases at J; junction bases unmatched: 5. CDR3 nucleotides: TGCAGCGTTGGGGCAGCGGGAGGGCCAGATACGCAGTATTTT. This sequence encodes CSVGAAGGPDTQYF.

The gene calls are TRBV10-3 and TRBJ2-3, with no clear D. This CDR3 spans 16 amino acids. V lost 2 bases and J 2 bases, leaving 14 bases between the germline ends. Per germline, CDR1 ENHRY and CDR2 SYGVKD. For the CDR3, the DNA is TGTGCCATCAGTGAGACGTACTCGACCTTCACAGATACGCAGTATTTT. This translates into CAISETYSTFTDTQYF.

The rearrangement joins TRBV4-2 to TRBJ1-2; no definite D call. V shed 0 bases and J shed 8 bases, with 16 bases lying between them. This CDR3 contains 15 residues. CDR1 is LGHNA and CDR2 is YNFKEQ in the germline V gene. The CDR3 bases are TGTGCCAGCAGCCAAGATCCTGGCTTGTTGGGAGGCTACACCTTC. Amino acids: CASSQDPGLLGGYTF.

Worth noting for this clonotype: A much larger clone differs by one base, so this may be a read error. V is TRBV13 and J is TRBJ2-1, with TRBD2 matching 13 bases. This CDR3 spans 15 amino acids. CDR1 and CDR2 from the germline V gene are PRHDT and FYEKMQ (reference sequence). CDR3 sequence (DNA): TGTGCCAGCGGCTTGACTAGCGGGGGGTACAATGAGCAGTTCTTC. Encoded protein: CASGLTSGGYNEQFF.

The chain carries TRBV2 and TRBJ2-1, with TRBD2 as a possible D gene (6 bases). The CDR3 sequence is 15 residues long. V lost 1 base, J lost 4 bases, and 11 bases lay in between. Per the germline V gene, CDR1 is SNHLY and CDR2 is FYNNEI. CDR3 coding DNA: TGTGCCAGCAGTGAAGGAGGGAGGAGTTACAATGAGCAGTTCTTC. It codes for CASSEGGRSYNEQFF.

This clonotype was counted once. The rearrangement joins TRBV27 to TRBJ2-7; TRBD2 matches 10 bases. The CDR3 extends over 15 amino acids. Germline loops: CDR1 MNHEY, CDR2 SMNVEV (reference sequence). V shed 7 bases and J 2 bases; nucleotides not matched to a gene: 8. The CDR3 DNA reads as TGTGCCAGCAATATAGCGGGAGGCAACGCCTACGAGCAGTACTTC. Translation gives CASNIAGGNAYEQYF.

This chain links TRBV4-1 with TRBJ1-2; TRBD1 aligns across 9 bases. This CDR3 is 14 amino acids long. CDR1 is MGHRA and CDR2 is YSYEKL in the germline V gene. V shed 3 bases, J shed 6 bases, and the junction held 5 bases outside the gene matches. CDR3 nucleotides: TGCGCCAGCAGCCAGCGGACAGGGGCAAATGGCTACACCTTC. Translation gives CASSQRTGANGYTF.

The chain couples TRBV30 to TRBJ1-2; D possibly corresponds to TRBD1 (5 bases). The CDR3 extends over 12 amino acids. In germline, CDR1 is GTSNPN, CDR2 SVGIG (reference sequence). V was cut by 1 base and J by 5 bases, with 8 bases left in between. CDR3 region: CAWSADRYGYTF. Here the CDR3 DNA reads TGTGCCTGGAGTGCTGACAGATATGGCTACACCTTC.

J is TRBJ1-2 and V is TRBV20-1; a possible D gene is TRBD1 (5 bases). The CDR3 is 10 residues long. The germline V gene encodes CDR1 DFQATT and CDR2 SNEGSKA (reference sequence). The V gene lost 5 bases and the J gene lost 8 bases, with 9 bases spanning the gap. CDR3 residues: CSAGRDGYTF. Here the CDR3 DNA reads TGCAGTGCTGGGAGGGACGGCTACACCTTC.